Below, 18 T cell receptor beta chains from the same sample are listed, as sequenced in a study of shared clonotypes between healthy human individuals. Naive CD8 cells, CD45RO-negative and positively selected for CCR7, excluded terminally differentiated effector memory CD45RA+ cells. TCRdb's table, derived via immunoSEQ multiplex PCR, lists solely in-frame clones and lacks some. The table lists about 700,000 clones, under 95% of them singletons. Specimen: naive CD8+ T cells sorted from blood. Every receptor here comes from a man aged 25-45 years in good health.

The V and J genes are TRBV5-4 and TRBJ2-7, with TRBD2 identical over 7 bases. The germline CDR1 and CDR2 sequences are SGHNT and YYREEE (reference sequence). The trim removed 4 bases at V and 0 bases at J, leaving 4 bases unmatched. CDR3 size: 14 residues. The CDR3 protein is CASSHGLDSYEQYF. As DNA, the CDR3 is TGTGCCAGCAGCCACGGACTAGACTCCTACGAGCAGTACTTC.

V usage is TRBV4-3 and J usage is TRBJ2-1, with TRBD1 as a possible D gene (6 bases). The CDR3 consists of 15 residues. The V gene lost 4 bases and the J gene lost 5 bases, with 15 bases spanning the gap. Germline values: CDR1 LGHNA, CDR2 YSLEER. The CDR3 DNA reads TGCGCCAGCAGCCCCCTGGGGACAATGAACAATGAGCAGTTCTTC. This encodes CASSPLGTMNNEQFF.

In its sample, this clone was seen once. The chain carries TRBV6-1 and TRBJ1-5, with a tentative D call TRBD1 (5 bases). The CDR3 is 12 amino acids. Germline CDR1 and CDR2: MNHNS and SASEGT. V was shortened by 11 bases and J by 5 bases, with 13 bases between the two germline ends. In DNA, the CDR3 is TGTGCCTCCCGGGACTCTCATCAGCCCCAGCATTTT. Protein: CASRDSHQPQHF.

The chain has TRBV27 and TRBJ2-7; maybe TRBD2 (6 bases). Trimming stripped 2 bases from V and 2 bases from J, with 13 bases between. Per the germline V gene, CDR1 is MNHEY and CDR2 is SMNVEV (reference sequence). The CDR3 consists of 15 residues. CDR3: CASSLSAGTTYEQYF. CDR3 sequence (DNA): TGTGCCAGCAGTTTAAGCGCGGGAACTACCTACGAGCAGTACTTC.

The chain joins TRBV4-1 to TRBJ2-6; the D gene is possibly TRBD2 (6 bases). The V gene lost 1 base and the J gene lost 0 bases, with 13 bases spanning the gap. Germline V gives CDR1 MGHRA, CDR2 YSYEKL. The CDR3 totals 18 residues. CDR3 in DNA: TGCGCCAGCAGCCAAGTGTCTAGCGCCGTCTCTGGGGCCAACGTCCTGACTTTC. It encodes CASSQVSSAVSGANVLTF.

The rearrangement links TRBV9 to TRBJ2-1; D gene unclear. Trimming cost V 5 bases and J 0 bases, with 15 bases left between them. CDR1 is SGDLS and CDR2 is YYNGEE in the germline V gene. The CDR3 spans 16 residues. The CDR3 bases are TGTGCCAGCAGTCCCAGGCAGGCCACCTCCTACAATGAGCAGTTCTTC. Translating gives CASSPRQATSYNEQFF.

This sequence joins TRBV7-8 and TRBJ1-5; TRBD1 aligns across 9 bases. The CDR3 sequence is 14 residues long. Trimming cost V 6 bases and J 6 bases; bases outside gene matches: 6. In germline, CDR1 is SGHVS, CDR2 FQNEAQ. CDR3 in amino acids: CASRRDRGSQPQHF. CDR3 coding DNA: TGTGCCAGCAGACGCGACAGGGGGAGTCAGCCCCAGCATTTT.

The CDR3 DNA reads TGTGCCAGCAGCAACCCCGGTGGGGAGCAGTACTTC. This translates into CASSNPGGEQYF. The V and J genes are TRBV5-4 and TRBJ2-7, with D unresolved. Deletions cut 4 bases from V and 7 bases from J, with 12 bases between. Germline V gene lookup returns CDR1 SGHNT and CDR2 YYREEE (reference sequence). The CDR3 totals 12 residues.

The genes are TRBV27 and TRBJ2-7, with D possibly TRBD2 on 6 matching bases. V was shortened by 3 bases and J by 0 bases, with 12 bases between the two germline ends. Per germline, CDR1 MNHEY and CDR2 SMNVEV (reference sequence). The CDR3 is made up of 15 amino acids. The CDR3 is CASSFGLASSYEQYF. The CDR3 DNA sequence: TGTGCCAGCAGTTTTGGCCTAGCGAGCTCCTACGAGCAGTACTTC.

The gene calls are TRBV7-8 and TRBJ2-7; 8 nucleotides agree with TRBD1. The CDR3 sequence is 13 residues long. V shed 4 bases and J 7 bases; nucleotides not matched to a gene: 6. The germline V gene has CDR1 SGHVS and CDR2 FQNEAQ. The CDR3 here is CASSSTGAGEQYF. CDR3 DNA: TGTGCCAGCAGCTCGACAGGGGCTGGAGAGCAGTACTTC.

J is TRBJ2-5 and V is TRBV9; perhaps TRBD2 as D (5 bases). This CDR3 is built from 15 residues. The V end lost 0 bases, the J end lost 0 bases, and 9 bases lay between the germline ends. Germline-derived CDR1 and CDR2 are SGDLS and YYNGEE. The chain's CDR3 is CASSVGEFDQETQYF. Here the CDR3 DNA reads TGTGCCAGCAGCGTAGGGGAGTTCGACCAAGAGACCCAGTACTTC.

The V and J genes are TRBV7-7 and TRBJ2-2; unclear D gene. The CDR3 runs 12 residues. The V gene lost 5 bases and the J gene lost 6 bases, with 7 bases spanning the gap. Germline V gene sequence: CDR1 SSHAT, CDR2 FNYEAQ (reference sequence). Here the CDR3 DNA reads TGTGCCAGCAGCCCCGAGGCCGGGGAGCTGTTTTTT. It specifies CASSPEAGELFF.

This chain connects TRBV7-9 to TRBJ1-2, with 12 bases that match TRBD1. The CDR3 is made up of 14 amino acids. With V trimmed by 5 bases and J by 4 bases, 2 bases remained unmatched. The germline V gene has CDR1 SEHNR and CDR2 FQNEAQ (reference sequence). CDR3 amino acids: CASSPGQGAYGYTF. CDR3 in DNA: TGTGCCAGCAGCCCGGGACAGGGGGCCTATGGCTACACCTTC.

The V call is TRBV5-6, the J call TRBJ2-7; tentative D call: TRBD1 (6 bases). CDR3 length: 13 amino acids. Per germline, CDR1 SGHDT and CDR2 YYEEEE. V shed 5 bases and J shed 0 bases, with 9 bases lying between them. Written as DNA, the CDR3 is TGTGCCAGCAGTAGGGGGAGCTCCTACGAGCAGTACTTC. This codes for CASSRGSSYEQYF.

The chain joins TRBV6-1 to TRBJ1-2; D unclear. The CDR3 contains 15 residues. Trimming left V 7 bases short and J 7 bases short, with 22 bases between. The germline CDR1 and CDR2 sequences are MNHNS and SASEGT. The CDR3 spells CASIEAAPESGGYTF. CDR3 coding DNA: TGTGCCAGCATCGAAGCTGCTCCGGAATCGGGTGGCTACACCTTC.

This clone was found once. The chain uses TRBV19 and TRBJ1-5; no definite D call. This CDR3 contains 16 residues. V lost 5 bases and J 3 bases, leaving 17 bases between the germline ends. CDR1 LNHDA and CDR2 SQIVND come from the germline V gene (reference sequence). The CDR3 region has the DNA TGTGCCAGTAGTTCTCTGGGAGCTCATGACAATCAGCCCCAGCATTTT. This codes for CASSSLGAHDNQPQHF.

CDR3 sequence: CASSLRARAGDEQFF. CDR3 sequence (DNA): TGTGCCAGCAGTTTAAGAGCCAGGGCGGGTGATGAGCAGTTCTTC. V is TRBV27 and J is TRBJ2-1, with D possibly being TRBD1 or TRBD2 (5 bases each). The germline CDR1 and CDR2 sequences are MNHEY and SMNVEV (reference sequence). This CDR3 spans 15 amino acids. Between the trimmed V and J ends, which lost 2 bases and 8 bases, there was a span of 16 bases.

The chain recombines TRBV28 with TRBJ1-2; 7 bases align to TRBD1. Per germline, CDR1 MDHEN and CDR2 SYDVKM. The length of the CDR3 is 15 residues. Trimming removed 6 bases from V and 3 bases from J; junction bases left unmatched: 10. The CDR3 nucleotides read TGTGCCAGCAGATCCCTAGACAGGGTAGACTATGGCTACACCTTC. It translates to CASRSLDRVDYGYTF.